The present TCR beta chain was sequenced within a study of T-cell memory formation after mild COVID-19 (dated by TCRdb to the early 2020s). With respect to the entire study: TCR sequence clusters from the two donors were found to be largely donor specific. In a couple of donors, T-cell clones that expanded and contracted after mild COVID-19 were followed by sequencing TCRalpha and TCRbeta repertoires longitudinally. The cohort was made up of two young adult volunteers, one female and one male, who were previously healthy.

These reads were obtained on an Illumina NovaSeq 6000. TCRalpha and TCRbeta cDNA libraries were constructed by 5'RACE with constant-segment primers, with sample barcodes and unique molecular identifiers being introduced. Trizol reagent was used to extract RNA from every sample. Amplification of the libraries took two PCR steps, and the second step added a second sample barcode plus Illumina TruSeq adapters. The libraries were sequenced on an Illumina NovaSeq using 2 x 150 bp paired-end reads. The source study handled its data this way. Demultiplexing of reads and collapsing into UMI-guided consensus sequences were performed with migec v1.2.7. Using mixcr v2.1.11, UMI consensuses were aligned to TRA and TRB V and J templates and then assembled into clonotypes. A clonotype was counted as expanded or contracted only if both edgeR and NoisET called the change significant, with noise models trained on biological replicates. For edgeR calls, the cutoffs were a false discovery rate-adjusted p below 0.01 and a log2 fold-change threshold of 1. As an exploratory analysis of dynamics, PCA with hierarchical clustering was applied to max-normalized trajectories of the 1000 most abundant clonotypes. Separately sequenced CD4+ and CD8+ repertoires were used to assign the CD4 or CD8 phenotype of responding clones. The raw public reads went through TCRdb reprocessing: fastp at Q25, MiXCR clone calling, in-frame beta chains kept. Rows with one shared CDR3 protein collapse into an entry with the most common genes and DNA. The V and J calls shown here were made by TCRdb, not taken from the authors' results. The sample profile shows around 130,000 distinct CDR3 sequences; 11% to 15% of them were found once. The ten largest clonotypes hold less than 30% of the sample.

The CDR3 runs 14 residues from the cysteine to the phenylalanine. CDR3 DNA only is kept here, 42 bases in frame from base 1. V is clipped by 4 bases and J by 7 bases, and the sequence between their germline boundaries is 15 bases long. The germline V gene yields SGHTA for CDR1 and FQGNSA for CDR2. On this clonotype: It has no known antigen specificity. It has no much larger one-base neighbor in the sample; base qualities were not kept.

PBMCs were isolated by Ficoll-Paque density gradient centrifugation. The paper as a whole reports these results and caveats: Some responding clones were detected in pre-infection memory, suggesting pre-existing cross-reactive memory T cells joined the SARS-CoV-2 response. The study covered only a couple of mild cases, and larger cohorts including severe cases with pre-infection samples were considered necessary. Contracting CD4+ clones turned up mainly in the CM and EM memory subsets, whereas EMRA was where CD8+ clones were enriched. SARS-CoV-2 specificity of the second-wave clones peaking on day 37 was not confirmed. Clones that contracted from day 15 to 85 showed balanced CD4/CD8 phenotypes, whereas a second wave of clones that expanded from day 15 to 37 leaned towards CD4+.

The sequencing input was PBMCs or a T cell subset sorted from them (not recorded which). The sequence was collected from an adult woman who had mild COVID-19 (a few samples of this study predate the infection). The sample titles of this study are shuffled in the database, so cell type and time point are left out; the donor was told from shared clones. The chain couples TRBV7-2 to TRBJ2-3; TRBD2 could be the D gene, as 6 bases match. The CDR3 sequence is CASSSSPGRYTQYF. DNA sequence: TGTGCCAGCAGCTCATCCCCCGGGAGATATACGCAGTATTTT.